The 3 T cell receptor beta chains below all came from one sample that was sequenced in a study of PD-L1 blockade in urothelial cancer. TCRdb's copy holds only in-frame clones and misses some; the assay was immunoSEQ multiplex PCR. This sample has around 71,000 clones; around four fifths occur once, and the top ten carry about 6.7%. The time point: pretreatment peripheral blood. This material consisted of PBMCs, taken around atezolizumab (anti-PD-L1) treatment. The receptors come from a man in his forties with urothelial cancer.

CDR3 nucleotides: TGTGCCAGCTCACCATTAGGAGGAGATGGCTACACCTTC. It translates to CASSPLGGDGYTF. The chain recombines TRBV18 with TRBJ1-2; D is unclear. Per the germline V gene, CDR1 is KGHSH and CDR2 is LQKENI. The V end lost 2 bases, the J end lost 6 bases, and 10 bases lay between the germline ends. The CDR3 contains 13 residues.

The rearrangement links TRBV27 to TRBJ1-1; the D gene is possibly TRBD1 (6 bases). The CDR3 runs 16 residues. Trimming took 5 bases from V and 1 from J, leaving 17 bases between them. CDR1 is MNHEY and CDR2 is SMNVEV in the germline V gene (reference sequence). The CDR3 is CASSTYRVAENTEAFF. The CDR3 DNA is TGTGCCAGCAGTACCTACAGGGTGGCGGAGAACACTGAAGCTTTCTTT.

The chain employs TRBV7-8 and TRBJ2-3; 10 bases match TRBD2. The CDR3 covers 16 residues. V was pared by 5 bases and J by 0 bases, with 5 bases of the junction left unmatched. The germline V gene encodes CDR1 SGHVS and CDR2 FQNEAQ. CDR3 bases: TGTGCCAGCAGCCCGGGACTAGCGTCTAGCACAGATACGCAGTATTTT. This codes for CASSPGLASSTDTQYF.